Listed here are 7 T cell receptor beta chains from one sample, sequenced in a study of cytomegalovirus exposure and HLA in healthy donors. Assay: immunoSEQ multiplex PCR; the TCRdb copy retains only in-frame clones and omits some. This table holds 150,000 to 200,000 clones, around 92% found once. Sequencing used PBMCs. The receptors were gathered from a woman between 18 and 30 years old in good health and CMV-seropositive.

The J gene is TRBJ1-2, the V gene TRBV19; possibly TRBD1 for D (5 bases). The germline V and J ends were trimmed by 5 bases and 4 bases, with 14 bases remaining between them. Germline values: CDR1 LNHDA, CDR2 SQIVND (reference sequence). The CDR3 has 14 amino acids. CDR3 sequence: CASSSPQGGYGYTF. The CDR3 bases are TGTGCCAGTAGTTCACCCCAGGGTGGCTATGGCTACACCTTC.

The chain is built from TRBV27 and TRBJ2-2; 12 positions match TRBD2. Germline V gene lookup returns CDR1 MNHEY and CDR2 SMNVEV (reference sequence). V trimming: 6 bases; J trimming: 0 bases; junction bases outside the gene matches: 5. The CDR3 totals 17 residues. In nucleotides, the CDR3 is TGTGCCAGCAGGTCTCTAGCGGGAGGGACGAACACCGGGGAGCTGTTTTTT. This codes for CASRSLAGGTNTGELFF.

For this clone: Other nucleotide sequences from this sample produce the same CDR3. V is TRBV9 and J is TRBJ2-7; 10 nucleotides align to TRBD2. Germline V gives CDR1 SGDLS, CDR2 YYNGEE. V shed 3 bases and J 2 bases; nucleotides not matched to a gene: 5. This CDR3 is 15 amino acids long. Here the CDR3 reads CASSAGLAEPYEQYF. The DNA of the CDR3 is TGTGCCAGCAGCGCCGGACTAGCGGAGCCCTACGAGCAGTACTTC.

The rearrangement joins TRBV4-1 to TRBJ2-7, with TRBD2 as a possible D gene (5 bases). The V and J ends lost 2 bases and 0 bases respectively, with 17 bases between them. The CDR3 spans 17 residues. CDR1 and CDR2 from the germline V gene are MGHRA and YSYEKL. The chain's CDR3 is CASSQNWASLSSYEQYF. As DNA, the CDR3 is TGCGCCAGCAGCCAAAATTGGGCTAGCCTGAGCTCCTACGAGCAGTACTTC.

The chain carries TRBV30 and TRBJ2-6, with a possible D match to TRBD1 (6 bases). This CDR3 contains 14 residues. Germline CDR1 and CDR2: GTSNPN and SVGIG (reference sequence). Trimming removed 7 bases from V and 1 base from J, with 11 bases in between. The CDR3 protein is CALQGLSGANVLTF. CDR3 DNA sequence: TGTGCCTTACAGGGTTTATCTGGGGCCAACGTCCTGACTTTC.

This clone occurred a few times. The chain employs TRBV7-9 and TRBJ2-7, with 11 bases lining up with TRBD2. This CDR3 is built from 15 residues. Trimming at V came to 5 bases and at J to 2 bases, leaving 5 bases not matched to a gene. Germline loops: CDR1 SEHNR, CDR2 FQNEAQ (reference sequence). The CDR3 coding sequence is TGTGCCAGCAGCGGACGGACTAGCGGGCCCTACGAGCAGTACTTC. Its protein product is CASSGRTSGPYEQYF.

This rearrangement joins TRBV7-9 to TRBJ1-1; 7 bases align to TRBD1. The CDR3 is 15 residues long. J gave up 1 base and V 5 bases, and 7 bases lay outside the gene matches. Germline CDR1 reads SEHNR; CDR2 reads FQNEAQ (reference sequence). CDR3 loop: CASSRSGGPNTEAFF. In DNA form, the CDR3 reads TGTGCCAGCAGCCGCTCAGGGGGTCCGAACACTGAAGCTTTCTTT.